These 18 T cell receptor beta chains share one sample of origin, sequenced in a study of radiation and T cells in renal cell carcinoma. Sequencing used immunoSEQ multiplex PCR; TCRdb keeps in-frame clones, though not all of them. The sample yields more than 15,000 clones, over 50% seen once. Noted treatment: treatment-naive control, cytoreductive nephrectomy. The sample was tumor tissue, taken from a patient whose treatment was nephrectomy without radiotherapy. These TCRs come from a man aged 45-65 years with renal cell carcinoma.

The chain carries TRBV2 and TRBJ1-5; D gene ambiguous. The V end was cut by 4 bases, the J end by 0 bases, with 7 bases between. This CDR3 has 14 residues. Germline values: CDR1 SNHLY, CDR2 FYNNEI. The CDR3 region has the DNA TGTGCCAGCAGTGGAGGCTATAGCAATCAGCCCCAGCATTTT. Translation: CASSGGYSNQPQHF.

The chain combines TRBV5-5 with TRBJ1-5; a weak D match, TRBD1 (5 bases). CDR1 is SGHKS, CDR2 YYEKEE, per germline (reference sequence). CDR3 length: 12 amino acids. The germline V and J ends were trimmed by 4 bases and 6 bases, with 8 bases remaining between them. The CDR3 is CASSPGGQPQHF. CDR3 DNA sequence: TGTGCCAGCAGCCCGGGGGGTCAGCCCCAGCATTTT.

By frequency in the sample, this clone is medium-sized. The V call is TRBV28, the J call TRBJ2-7; the D gene is possibly TRBD1 (6 bases). The CDR3 sequence is 18 residues long. Trimming removed 4 bases from V and 3 bases from J, with 25 bases in between. The germline V gene encodes CDR1 MDHEN and CDR2 SYDVKM. CDR3 sequence reads: CASSSTWTVSRRDYEQYF. Written as DNA, the CDR3 is TGTGCCAGCAGTTCGACCTGGACAGTCTCGAGGAGAGACTACGAGCAGTACTTC.

The chain employs TRBV28 and TRBJ2-3, with no clear D. V lost 5 bases, J lost 0 bases, and 6 bases lay in between. The germline gives CDR1 MDHEN, CDR2 SYDVKM. The CDR3 is made up of 13 amino acids. This CDR3 is CASSVPSTDTQYF. The CDR3 region has the DNA TGTGCCAGCAGTGTACCTAGCACAGATACGCAGTATTTT.

The V gene is TRBV6-6, the J gene TRBJ1-1; D is ambiguous. The CDR3 has 15 amino acids. CDR1 is MNHNY and CDR2 is SVGAGI in the germline V gene (reference sequence). Trimming cost V 0 bases and J 0 bases, with 8 bases left between them. CDR3 DNA sequence: TGTGCCAGCAGTTACTCGGGCACCGTGAACACTGAAGCTTTCTTT. It specifies CASSYSGTVNTEAFF.

J is TRBJ1-4 and V is TRBV18; D perhaps matches TRBD1 (6 bases). Germline-derived CDR1 and CDR2 are KGHSH and LQKENI. Deletions cut 6 bases from V and 3 bases from J, with 14 bases between. CDR3 length equals 15 residues. In DNA, the CDR3 is TGTGCCAGCTCGCCTTCCAGGGGATCTAATGAAAAACTGTTTTTT. This gives the protein CASSPSRGSNEKLFF.

J is TRBJ2-7 and V is TRBV18; no definite D call. The ends were cut back, 4 bases at V and 2 bases at J, with 15 bases in the middle. The germline V gene encodes CDR1 KGHSH and CDR2 LQKENI. This CDR3 has 15 amino acids. CDR3 nucleotides: TGTGCCAGCTCACTCGGATTGACTCAAACCTACGAGCAGTACTTC. Translation gives CASSLGLTQTYEQYF.

The sample holds a few counts of this clone. The rearrangement uses TRBV7-2 and TRBJ2-7; D is uncertain. The CDR3 extends over 14 amino acids. Trimming shortened V by 1 base and J by 2 bases, and 9 bases separated the two germline ends. Germline assignment: CDR1 SGHTA and CDR2 FQGNSA. The CDR3 is CASSLGVGPYEQYF. CDR3 sequence (DNA): TGTGCCAGCAGCTTAGGAGTGGGCCCCTACGAGCAGTACTTC.

This chain uses TRBV15 with TRBJ1-4; D remains unclear. This CDR3 comprises 17 residues. V was clipped by 5 bases and J by 5 bases, with 21 bases between them. The germline CDR1 and CDR2 sequences are LNHNV and YYDKDF (reference sequence). The CDR3: CATSRLGILTLNEKLFF. In DNA form, the CDR3 reads TGTGCCACCAGCCGCCTCGGGATCCTCACCTTAAATGAAAAACTGTTTTTT.

This chain uses TRBV4-2 with TRBJ1-2, with 12 bases fitting TRBD1. The CDR3 sequence is 16 residues long. Per the germline V gene, CDR1 is LGHNA and CDR2 is YNFKEQ. J lost 6 bases, V lost 5 bases, and 10 bases had no gene match. The CDR3 loop is CASSKSRDRGHNGYTF. In DNA, the CDR3 is TGTGCCAGCAGCAAATCCCGGGACAGGGGGCATAATGGCTACACCTTC.

This clone has more than one count but fewer than ten. The chain recombines TRBV28 with TRBJ2-2; TRBD2 is a possible D gene (6 bases). This CDR3 comprises 14 residues. The germline V and J ends were trimmed by 5 bases and 8 bases, with 15 bases remaining between them. Germline-derived CDR1 and CDR2 are MDHEN and SYDVKM. In DNA form, the CDR3 reads TGTGCCAGCAGTGTCGGGACTTACGTGGGGGAGCTGTTTTTT. This encodes CASSVGTYVGELFF.

The V and J genes are TRBV5-1 and TRBJ2-5; D unresolved. V lost 0 bases, J lost 5 bases, and 11 bases lay in between. Germline V gives CDR1 SGHRS, CDR2 YFSETQ. This CDR3 comprises 14 residues. DNA for the CDR3: TGCGCCAGCAGCTTGGGGCTAGTTGGCGAGACCCAGTACTTC. As protein: CASSLGLVGETQYF. Variable domain in full (rest from reference TRBV5-1 and TRBJ2-5): KAGVTQTPRYLIKTRGQQVTLSCSPISGHRSVSWYQQTPGQGLQFLFEYFSETQRNKGNFPGRFSGRQFSNSRSEMNVSTLELGDSALYLCASSLGLVGETQYFGPGTRLLVL.

This clone occurred a few times. The chain is built from TRBV27 and TRBJ2-3, with 9 positions matching TRBD2. J was trimmed by 4 bases and V by 6 bases; bases with no gene match: 11. CDR3 size: 16 residues. CDR1 is MNHEY, CDR2 SMNVEV, per germline (reference sequence). The CDR3 sequence is CASRSWGGGEPDTQYF. The CDR3, as DNA: TGTGCCAGCAGATCGTGGGGCGGGGGGGAACCAGATACGCAGTATTTT.

This clone was recorded a few times. The J gene is TRBJ2-1, the V gene TRBV6-5; the D gene could be TRBD1 or TRBD2 (5 bases each). CDR1 is MNHEY, CDR2 SVGAGI, per germline. The ends were cut back, 5 bases at V and 6 bases at J, with 14 bases in the middle. The CDR3 consists of 14 residues. The CDR3 region has the DNA TGTGCCAGCAGTGCCCACGGGGCTGGCAATGAGCAGTTCTTC. Translating it yields CASSAHGAGNEQFF.

The sample holds a few counts of this clone. The J gene is TRBJ1-1, the V gene TRBV7-9; D may be TRBD1 (5 bases). Trimming pared 6 bases from V and 1 base from J, leaving 9 bases between. The germline CDR1 and CDR2 sequences are SEHNR and FQNEAQ (reference sequence). The CDR3 spans 13 residues. The CDR3 DNA reads TGTGCCAGCAGTTGGACATCGAACACTGAAGCTTTCTTT. This codes for CASSWTSNTEAFF.

The chain carries TRBV6-1 and TRBJ2-2; no clear D gene. The CDR3 is made up of 14 amino acids. V was shortened by 8 bases and J by 0 bases, with 10 bases between the two germline ends. Germline CDR1 and CDR2: MNHNS and SASEGT. CDR3 sequence: CASVRSSNTGELFF. CDR3 sequence (DNA): TGTGCCAGCGTTCGCTCTTCGAACACCGGGGAGCTGTTTTTT.

V and J are TRBV18 and TRBJ1-3; no firm D call. The CDR3 loop spans 16 amino acids. V lost 3 bases and J lost 0, with 12 bases in between. The germline gives CDR1 KGHSH, CDR2 LQKENI. CDR3 region: CASSPSPTNSGNTIYF. DNA for the CDR3: TGTGCCAGCTCACCGTCCCCGACTAACTCTGGAAACACCATATATTTT.

V is TRBV5-5 and J is TRBJ2-3; 7 bases are a match to TRBD1. Trimming took 5 bases from V and 3 from J; bases not matched to a gene: 12. CDR1 SGHKS and CDR2 YYEKEE come from the germline V gene (reference sequence). This CDR3 spans 16 amino acids. The CDR3 protein is CASSQQTGQKTDTQYF. In nucleotides, the CDR3 is TGTGCCAGCAGTCAGCAAACGGGACAGAAGACAGATACGCAGTATTTT.